Below, 16 T cell receptor beta chains from the same sample are listed, as sequenced in a study of cytomegalovirus exposure and HLA in healthy donors. The PCR had 60 Vbeta and 13 Jbeta primers. TCRdb's table, derived via immunoSEQ multiplex PCR, lists solely in-frame clones and lacks some. The data hold some 200,000 clones, with approximately 80% observed a single time. Source material: PBMCs. Receptors were obtained from a girl under 18 in good health and CMV-seronegative.

The chain has TRBV2 and TRBJ1-2, with TRBD1 matching 7 bases. The CDR3 extends over 12 amino acids. The germline CDR1 and CDR2 sequences are SNHLY and FYNNEI. V trimming: 5 bases; J trimming: 8 bases; junction bases outside the gene matches: 5. The CDR3 is CASSLRQGGYTF. The CDR3 DNA reads TGTGCCAGCAGTTTAAGACAGGGAGGCTACACCTTC.

This chain connects TRBV11-2 to TRBJ2-5; the match to TRBD1 covers 7 bases. The V gene's germline CDR1 is SGHAT and CDR2 FQNNGV. V trimming: 1 base; J trimming: 5 bases; junction bases outside the gene matches: 4. The CDR3 sequence is 14 residues long. Here the CDR3 reads CASSLVGGGETQYF. The CDR3 DNA sequence: TGTGCCAGCAGCTTAGTAGGGGGCGGTGAGACCCAGTACTTC.

This clone came up a few times. The chain recombines TRBV6-1 with TRBJ1-4, with D perhaps TRBD1 (5 bases). CDR3 length: 15 residues. V lost 6 bases and J 8 bases, leaving 19 bases between the germline ends. CDR1 is MNHNS and CDR2 is SASEGT in the germline V gene. DNA of the CDR3: TGTGCCAGCAGCCAACCCGCCAGGGTTCGGGAAAAACTGTTTTTT. This sequence encodes CASSQPARVREKLFF.

V and J are TRBV19 and TRBJ2-3; TRBD1 matches 9 bases. The CDR3 runs 14 residues. CDR1 LNHDA and CDR2 SQIVND come from the germline V gene (reference sequence). V lost 8 bases and J lost 0; bases outside the gene matches: 3. CDR3 amino acids: CASRTGVSTDTQYF. The CDR3, as DNA: TGTGCCAGTCGGACAGGGGTGAGCACAGATACGCAGTATTTT. Looking up the rest from reference TRBV19 and TRBJ2-3 gives the full variable domain: DGGITQSPKYLFRKEGQNVTLSCEQNLNHDAMYWYRQDPGQGLRLIYYSQIVNDFQKGDIAEGYSVSREKKESFPLTVTSAQKNPTAFYLCASRTGVSTDTQYFGPGTRLTVL.

This clone showed up just once. The chain has TRBV19 and TRBJ1-1, with D hard to call. Germline V gene sequence: CDR1 LNHDA, CDR2 SQIVND (reference sequence). The CDR3 is made up of 16 amino acids. The V end lost 3 bases, the J end lost 1 base, and 15 bases lay between the germline ends. The CDR3 DNA sequence: TGTGCCAGTAGTATGTTTACCAACTTCGGGAACACTGAAGCTTTCTTT. Protein sequence: CASSMFTNFGNTEAFF. The variable domain in full, completed from reference TRBV19 and TRBJ1-1, reads DGGITQSPKYLFRKEGQNVTLSCEQNLNHDAMYWYRQDPGQGLRLIYYSQIVNDFQKGDIAEGYSVSREKKESFPLTVTSAQKNPTAFYLCASSMFTNFGNTEAFFGQGTRLTVV.

V gene TRBV6-5 combines with J gene TRBJ2-1, with D perhaps matching TRBD2 (5 bases). Germline lookup yields CDR1 MNHEY and CDR2 SVGAGI. The CDR3 contains 16 residues. Trimming took 2 bases from V and 8 from J, leaving 19 bases between them. The CDR3 DNA reads TGTGCCAGCAGTTACAAGATGGCGGAGAGGGTCCATGAGCAGTTCTTC. It encodes CASSYKMAERVHEQFF.

The chain employs TRBV19 and TRBJ1-5; 9 nucleotides line up with TRBD1. Germline CDR1 is LNHDA and CDR2 is SQIVND (reference sequence). The CDR3 extends over 15 amino acids. J gave up 0 bases and V 9 bases, and 6 bases lay outside the gene matches. The CDR3 DNA follows: TGTGCCAGCAGACAGGGGGGGTATAGCAATCAGCCCCAGCATTTT. The encoded protein is CASRQGGYSNQPQHF.

The chain links TRBV5-1 to TRBJ2-7; weak D call: TRBD1 (6 bases). V was shortened by 4 bases and J by 2 bases, with 16 bases between the two germline ends. Germline V gene data show CDR1 as SGHRS and CDR2 as YFSETQ. The CDR3 covers 15 residues. The DNA for the CDR3 is TGCGCCAGCAGCCCCTGGGACACCGGGCCCTACGAGCAGTACTTC. It translates to CASSPWDTGPYEQYF.

This clone occurred a few times. The rearrangement uses TRBV5-1 and TRBJ2-1; 8 nucleotides align to TRBD1. The CDR3 totals 15 residues. Looked up from germline, CDR1 is SGHRS and CDR2 is YFSETQ. V was pared by 4 bases and J by 4 bases, with 7 bases of the junction left unmatched. The CDR3, as DNA: TGCGCCAGCAGCCGGACAGGGACATCGTACAATGAGCAGTTCTTC. Protein sequence: CASSRTGTSYNEQFF.

CDR3 sequence (DNA): TGTGCCAGCAGCCCCATCGGGAGCTCCTACAATGAGCAGTTCTTC. Translating gives CASSPIGSSYNEQFF. The chain employs TRBV14 and TRBJ2-1, with D possibly being TRBD2 (6 bases). The V gene's germline CDR1 is SGHDN and CDR2 FVKESK. This CDR3 is 15 amino acids long. V shed 4 bases and J shed 0 bases, with 10 bases lying between them. Based on the CDR3 plus reference TRBV14 and TRBJ2-1, the full variable domain is EAGVTQFPSHSVIEKGQTVTLRCDPISGHDNLYWYRRVMGKEIKFLLHFVKESKQDESGMPNNRFLAERTGGTYSTLKVQPAELEDSGVYFCASSPIGSSYNEQFFGPGTRLTVL.

V is TRBV10-3 and J is TRBJ2-1; a possible D gene is TRBD2 (6 bases). Germline V gene lookup returns CDR1 ENHRY and CDR2 SYGVKD. The V gene lost 8 bases and the J gene lost 5 bases, with 19 bases spanning the gap. This CDR3 is built from 15 residues. CDR3 amino acids: CAIQPGLALNNEQFF. CDR3 in DNA: TGTGCCATCCAGCCGGGGCTAGCGCTAAACAATGAGCAGTTCTTC.

The chain carries TRBV28 and TRBJ1-2; 9 positions match TRBD1. Unmatched junction bases numbered 17, after V lost 10 bases and J lost 8 bases. The CDR3 consists of 15 residues. CDR1 is MDHEN, CDR2 SYDVKM, per germline. DNA of the CDR3: TGTGCCACCCATCGTGCCCTGACAGGGGGAAAGGGCTACACCTTC. This sequence encodes CATHRALTGGKGYTF.

This clone was seen only once. The chain has TRBV28 and TRBJ1-2, with D unclear. The CDR3 length is 12 residues. Trimming took 7 bases from V and 4 from J, leaving 10 bases between them. Germline V CDR1 and CDR2: MDHEN, SYDVKM. The CDR3 region is CASKAGSYGYTF. CDR3 coding DNA: TGTGCCAGCAAAGCGGGATCCTATGGCTACACCTTC.

The CDR3: CATSRERLTSTEAFF. As DNA, the CDR3 is TGTGCCACCAGCAGAGAACGATTGACAAGCACTGAAGCTTTCTTT. The rearrangement joins TRBV15 to TRBJ1-1; D remains unclear. This CDR3 has 15 amino acids. The V end lost 0 bases, the J end lost 4 bases, and 12 bases lay between the germline ends. Germline V lookup: CDR1 LNHNV, CDR2 YYDKDF (reference sequence).

The chain links TRBV7-3 to TRBJ2-1, with 7 bases that match TRBD1. The trim removed 1 base at V and 0 bases at J, leaving 3 bases unmatched. Germline V gene lookup returns CDR1 SGHTA and CDR2 FQGTGA. This CDR3 comprises 16 residues. CDR3 sequence: CASSLMDRSSYNEQFF. The CDR3 nucleotides read TGTGCCAGCAGCTTAATGGACAGGAGCTCCTACAATGAGCAGTTCTTC.

DNA for the CDR3: TGTGCCAGCTCACCTAGCGGGAGGGTGTACAATGAGCAGTTCTTC. Translating gives CASSPSGRVYNEQFF. The rearrangement uses TRBV18 and TRBJ2-1; the match to TRBD2 covers 11 bases. CDR1 and CDR2 from the germline V gene are KGHSH and LQKENI. The CDR3 is made up of 15 amino acids. V shed 3 bases and J 4 bases; nucleotides not matched to a gene: 2. Drawing the rest from reference TRBV18 and TRBJ2-1, the complete variable domain is NAGVMQNPRHLVRRRGQEARLRCSPMKGHSHVYWYRQLPEEGLKFMVYLQKENIIDESGMPKERFSAEFPKEGPSILRIQQVVRGDSAAYFCASSPSGRVYNEQFFGPGTRLTVL.